Sequencing of this TCR beta chain was carried out in a study of blood T cell repertoires in COVID-19. Repertoires were generated with immunoSEQ multiplex PCR, while TCRdb's copy carries only in-frame clones and drops some. This table has about 170,000 clones, roughly 78% appearing once. Study members were between roughly 18 and 100 years old and lived in some 26 US regions. The specimen was PBMCs or T cells enriched from blood (not recorded which). The receptor was isolated from a woman aged 70-85 years in a cohort exposed to, infected with or recovered from COVID-19 (not recorded which).

The CDR3, as DNA: TGTGCCAGCAGCCACATCCGGGACAGGGTCTACAATGAGCAGTTCTTC. Protein product: CASSHIRDRVYNEQFF. The chain recombines TRBV3-1 (or the pseudogene TRBV3-2) with TRBJ2-1; 9 bases match TRBD1. This CDR3 contains 16 residues. The trim removed 3 bases at V and 3 bases at J, leaving 6 bases unmatched. The V gene's germline CDR1 is LGHDT and CDR2 YNNKEL (reference sequence).